This record concerns one T cell receptor beta chain sequence. This specimen comes from a study of blood T cell repertoires in COVID-19. Across the study: Some COVID-19 samples were acute and others convalescent; all came from the United States, Italy and Spain. The cDNA or gDNA used as material had been derived from T cells, B-cell-depleted T cells, or PBMCs.

Germline V CDR1 and CDR2: MNHNY, SVGAGI (reference sequence). The CDR3 is 16 amino acids. The J segment lost 15 bases and the V segment lost 1 base, leaving 14 bases of the junction unmatched. Measured with immunoSEQ multiplex PCR; TCRdb has only the in-frame clones, and not every one. The table has roughly 20,000 clones, about 89% seen once. The chain couples TRBV6-6 to TRBJ2-1; 11 nucleotides align to TRBD2. The specimen sequenced was peripheral blood. The TCR sequence derives from a man between 65 and 80 years old with active COVID-19. CDR3 DNA sequence: TGTGCCAGCAGTTACTTGGGTATTAGCGGGAGGGCCATCCCGTTCTTC. It translates to CASSYLGISGRAIPFF.